These 6 T cell receptor beta chains came from one sample sequenced in a study of T cells after yellow fever vaccination. TCRdb processed the 5' RACE reads anew with MiXCR; each CDR3 protein has one entry. The sample shows a few hundred thousand distinct CDR3 sequences, 11% of them seen only once. The sample here was PBMCs, taken on the day of the first yellow fever vaccination. The receptors here all came from a man between 18 and 29 years old who received the YFV17D yellow fever vaccine.

This clonotype turned up a few times. This chain links TRBV4-2 with TRBJ2-7; 11 bases map to TRBD2. CDR1 and CDR2 from the germline V gene are LGHNA and YNFKEQ. The ends lost 0 bases at V and 5 bases at J; junction bases unmatched: 6. The CDR3 has 16 amino acids. DNA of the CDR3: TGTGCCAGCAGCCAAGAAAAGGGACTAGCGGAGAACGAGCAGTACTTC. Encoded protein: CASSQEKGLAENEQYF.

This clonotype was detected a few times. The V call is TRBV5-1, the J call TRBJ2-5; tentatively, D is TRBD1 (6 bases). V lost 0 bases to trimming and J lost 1 base, with 13 bases between them. The CDR3 length is 16 residues. CDR1 and CDR2 (germline): SGHRS, YFSETQ. The DNA of the CDR3 is TGCGCCAGCAGCTTGGGTGGAACAGGGAGCCAAGAGACCCAGTACTTC. Protein: CASSLGGTGSQETQYF.

The chain combines TRBV4-1 with TRBJ2-7; weak D call: TRBD2 (7 bases). The CDR3 totals 15 residues. Between the trimmed V and J ends, which lost 0 bases and 6 bases, there was a span of 15 bases. Germline V gives CDR1 MGHRA, CDR2 YSYEKL. CDR3 residues: CASSQDGRGQVEQYF. The CDR3 DNA reads as TGCGCCAGCAGCCAAGATGGGCGGGGGCAGGTCGAGCAGTACTTC.

The chain couples TRBV7-9 to TRBJ2-5; TRBD2 agrees at 7 bases. V was pared by 5 bases and J by 4 bases, with 13 bases of the junction left unmatched. Per germline, CDR1 SEHNR and CDR2 FQNEAQ (reference sequence). CDR3 length equals 16 residues. This chain's CDR3 is CASSPRDYSRGETQYF. The CDR3 region has the DNA TGTGCCAGCAGCCCACGGGACTACTCTAGGGGAGAGACCCAGTACTTC.

This clonotype was counted only a few times. The CDR3 DNA follows: TGTGCCAGCAGTTTGAACAGGGGCTCCGGCCTTGGAACCTCTGGAAACACCATATATTTT. Translating gives CASSLNRGSGLGTSGNTIYF. The genes are TRBV12-3 or TRBV12-4 and TRBJ1-3, with 7 bases aligning to TRBD1. With 3 bases clipped from V and 0 bases from J, the junction kept 17 bases outside the gene matches. The CDR3 loop spans 20 amino acids.

This chain links TRBV7-6 with TRBJ1-3; D ambiguous. Trimming took off 5 bases at V and 0 bases at J, with 11 bases between the two ends. Germline V CDR1 and CDR2: SGHVS, FNYEAQ. CDR3 length: 15 residues. The CDR3 reads CASSVASFSGNTIYF. The CDR3 nucleotides read TGTGCCAGCAGCGTGGCCAGTTTCTCTGGAAACACCATATATTTT.